The entry below describes one TCR beta chain. This sample was taken from a study of blood T cells in healthy people across ages. Through a sample-barcoded 5' primer and a J-beta primer mix, a second PCR was run for roughly 6 to 11 cycles. From each sample, at least 2.5 million paired-end reads containing CDR3 were obtained. MiXCR was run by TCRdb on the 5' RACE reads, yielding one entry per CDR3 protein. The sample consists of fewer than 1,000,000 distinct CDR3 sequences, 35% to 50% of them appearing once. The sequenced material came from blood. The clonotype originates from an elderly man in good health.

The CDR3 bases are TGTGCCAGCACCCCCAGGGACACTGAAGCTTTCTTT. The encoded protein is CASTPRDTEAFF. The V call is TRBV6-6, the J call TRBJ1-1; tentatively, D is TRBD1 (5 bases). Germline CDR1 and CDR2: MNHNY and SVGAGI (reference sequence). The CDR3 length is 12 residues. V lost 7 bases and J 3 bases, leaving 9 bases between the germline ends.